Here is one T cell receptor beta chain with its context. Its antigen is still unknown. No much larger clone exists at a distance of one base, and base qualities are not known. The protocol used for the library was the immunoSEQ multiplex PCR assay. For the multiplex PCR, a mixture combining 60 forward primers for TCR Vbeta segments and 13 reverse primers for TCR Jbeta segments was used. Amplification of the CDR3 region of rearranged TCR beta genes was performed with a multiplex PCR assay on genomic DNA. The amplified TCR beta libraries were sequenced on the Illumina HiSeq System as 87-base-pair reads. In the paper's pipeline: In a later analysis, some 80 million unique TCR beta chains were counted across the 690 or so repertoires, and about 10 million of these chains were shared by at least two donors. To remove PCR and sequencing errors, raw reads were error-corrected and collapsed into unique sequences using a nearest-neighbor algorithm that merged closely related sequences. To assign V, D and J gene segments, CDR3 sequences were aligned to IMGT reference sequences. For a sequence to be retained, a match of at least six nucleotides was required to both a V gene segment and a J gene segment. Rearrangements were classified as productive when the CDR3 lacked stop codons and remained in frame with V and J, and all other rearrangements were classified as non-productive. CDR3 was defined by IMGT convention, running from the second conserved V-encoded cysteine to the conserved J-encoded phenylalanine. In an earlier analysis of 587 of the donors, sequences lacking an unambiguous match to a single V gene segment were excluded. An earlier analysis of a few hundred of the donors called V segments functional above 56.7% productive rearrangements and segregating when the between-donor standard deviation exceeded 5%. A statistical classification framework was developed to diagnose cytomegalovirus status using the catalog of TCR beta chain sequences. In a later analysis, V and J genes were assigned by comparing TCR nucleotide sequences against IMGT/GENE-DB human TR gene sequences. In a later analysis, CDR3 sequences and most-parsimonious VDJ recombination scenarios were assigned using the TCRdist pipeline. A later analysis defined each TCR beta chain by its CDR3 amino acid sequence plus V-gene family, and excluded reads lacking a unique V-gene family. To address suspected cross-contamination and a sequencing artifact, a later analysis removed roughly 640 highly shared, low-generation-probability nucleotide sequences. In a later analysis, a clonal expansion index for each public chain was calculated from normalized within-repertoire ranks of inferred template counts. In a later analysis, generation probabilities were computed using a VDJ recombination model fitted to out-of-frame rearrangements, and the results were checked against IGoR. A later analysis scored TCR-TCR, TCR-HLA and TCR-CMV co-occurrence with hypergeometric tests, applying a repertoire-size bias correction to TCR pairs. False discovery rates were estimated in a later analysis by permuting HLA or CMV assignments 20 times. In a later analysis, co-occurring TCRs were grouped using DBSCAN, with TCRdist sequence similarity added in when clustering inside HLA-allele-positive subsets. Repertoires with fewer than 30,000 or more than 120,000 public chains were left out of co-occurrence clustering, as were a handful of repertoires with anomalous nucleotide sharing. TCRdb re-hosts the immuneACCESS table, in-frame sequences only. Its copies lack some clones; in the studies checked, an unresolved V gene accounts for under half of them, and the cause for the rest is not known. V and J calls and clone size follow that table, whereas D and trimming were derived from the DNA. This sample holds approximately 140,000 clones; around 60% were observed only once. Jointly, the top ten make up around 7.1% of the sample.

This sample is drawn from a study of cytomegalovirus exposure and HLA in healthy donors (dated by TCRdb to the late 2010s). For the wider study: In an earlier analysis of some 550 of the donors, 276 Gb of sequence data and about 110 million unique TCR beta sequences from roughly 180 million T cells were reported. Using immunosequencing, the study profiled T cell repertoires from around 670 subjects and related those repertoires to cytomegalovirus serostatus. Because of strong linkage in the cohort, 5 or 6 DR-DQ haplotypes were treated as single units for association and clustering. A later analysis re-analyzed previously published TCR beta repertoires from approximately 700 donors and added high-resolution HLA genotyping to study TCR occurrence patterns. In the later analysis, no new phenotypic data were used to find candidate immune exposures; instead, reliance was placed on TCR beta sequences and their occurrence across donors. Along with the approximately 700-subject first cohort, a separate validation cohort of about 110 different subjects was used. Among the roughly 370 genotyped donors, roughly 80% belonged to the genetic ancestry cluster associated with self-reported Caucasian donors. Approximately 310 gigabases of sequencing data and approximately 85 million unique TCR sequences were included in an early release covering under 650 HLA-typed donors. Alongside the repertoire data, information on donor age, sex, ethnicity and CMV serostatus was compiled. In an earlier analysis of 500 to 650 of the donors, high-throughput TCR beta sequencing was used to judge whether each TCR beta V gene segment behaved as functional or pseudogenic. The aim of the study was to test whether cataloging public T cell receptors could identify signatures of past pathogen exposure. Class I and class II HLA loci were covered by the typing at four-digit resolution. Typing coverage differed by locus: A, B, C, DRB1 and DQB1 were typed in about 629-630 donors, DQA1 in 500 to 550, DPA1 in approximately 600, and DPB1 in 400 to 480. In a later genetic analysis, genome-wide SNP genotypes for about 65% of the roughly 700 donors were used, and that subset was treated as a discovery cohort. Every repertoire in the discovery cohort had been generated on one and the same sequencing platform. Across 300 to 500 genotyped donors of the cohort, an average of about 250,000 unique TCR beta nucleotide sequences per donor were sequenced, and about a sixth of those sequences were non-productive. High-throughput TCR immunosequencing, statistical association of individual TCRs with disease status, and machine learning were combined to predict cytomegalovirus infection status.

What the research found in general, with its limitations: The study gave a list of 150 to 200 TCR beta chains associated with cytomegalovirus. A later analysis found that most CMV-associated TCR beta chains appeared HLA-restricted, with HLA associations seemingly driven largely by CMV exposure. While some public TCRs were present in many individuals, most TCR sequences turned up only very rarely across donors. A few of the identified cytomegalovirus-associated TCR beta chains were confirmed in vitro to be specific for cytomegalovirus antigens. A further reported finding was that TCR beta sequences accurately predicted the HLA-A and HLA-B alleles for most subjects in the first cohort. In a later analysis, TCR association rates were found to vary across HLA loci, with the most associated TCRs seen for DRB1 alleles and the fewest for HLA-C alleles. Compared with equally common non-associated chains, HLA-associated TCR beta chains in a later analysis were more clonally expanded and had lower generation probabilities. Compared with the roughly 600-donor mean, donors in an Asian-associated ancestry cluster had fewer N-insertions in productive TCRs, according to a later genetic analysis. When HLA alleles, especially DR and DQ, strongly co-occurred, attributing TCR associations to individual alleles was difficult. The presence/absence analyses assumed that sequencing depth was roughly uniform across donors, and that assumption may not be true. The authors suggested that the approach could potentially be generalized to other disease states and immunological phenotypes. According to a later analysis, parvovirus B19, influenza, CMV and Epstein-Barr virus appeared linked to several top co-occurrence clusters. Because HLA typing was unavailable for some donors at each locus, only the typed subset was used in association tests. This cohort had only TCR beta chains sequenced, and the lack of alpha or paired-chain data limited which features could be detected. A later genetic analysis associated a missense DCLRE1C variant with V-gene and J-gene trimming of TCR beta chains, and an independent cohort replicated the association. In a later analysis, around 17,000 TCR beta sequences were associated with specific HLA alleles at a false discovery rate of 0.05. CMV serostatus was the only immune exposure information available for the cohort. The classifier was reported to diagnose cytomegalovirus status with high specificity and sensitivity in both the original cohort and the validation cohort. In an earlier analysis of roughly 500 of the donors, most TCR beta V segments appeared in productive rearrangements about 90% or about 30% of the time, broadly matching IMGT annotations. The sequencing pipeline was judged likely to have produced a cluster of highly shared sequence variants as a technical artifact. Linkage disequilibrium might explain the correlated functional status among segregating V segments, but an unknown experimental factor could not be ruled out. Some IMGT-functional V segments, including TRBV6-2 and TRBV6-3, could not be told apart with the 87-base-pair reads, so those segments were excluded. Because counts were too low, roughly 17 rarely observed V segments, including chromosome 9 orphons, were left out of the earlier analysis of a few hundred of the donors.

CDR1 and CDR2 are read off the germline V gene as SGHRS and YFSETQ. V loses 0 bases, J loses 7 bases, and the germline ends lie 13 bases apart. From cysteine to phenylalanine, the CDR3 is 15 amino acids long. The kept DNA is CDR3 alone, 45 bases in frame from the first base. The cohort consisted of fewer than 700 healthy bone marrow donors. At the time of sampling, all cohort members were nominally healthy, though unrecorded immune exposures were likely present. The donor was CMV seropositive and belonged to the group of 250 to 300 seropositive cohort members. A peripheral blood sample was provided by each donor, and peripheral blood mononuclear cells were used for TCR beta sequencing. The Qiagen DNeasy Blood Extraction Kit was used to extract genomic DNA from the blood cell samples.

The chain is encoded by TRBV5-1 joined to TRBJ1-4; the D gene is not confidently resolved. This sequence originates from a woman aged 55-70 years in good health and CMV-seropositive. The sequencing sample was made of PBMCs. DNA sequence: TGCGCCAGCAGCTTGGCCTGGGCAGTAGGTGAAAAACTGTTTTTT. Translation gives CASSLAWAVGEKLFF. This CDR3, with the reference TRBV5-1 and TRBJ1-4 proteins standing in past its ends, gives the full variable domain KAGVTQTPRYLIKTRGQQVTLSCSPISGHRSVSWYQQTPGQGLQFLFEYFSETQRNKGNFPGRFSGRQFSNSRSEMNVSTLELGDSALYLCASSLAWAVGEKLFFGSGTQLSVL.